One and the same sample provided the 18 T cell receptor beta chains below, sequenced in a study of blood T cell repertoires in COVID-19 (dated by TCRdb to 2020 to 2022). Libraries came from the immunoSEQ multiplex PCR assay. In TCRdb, the immuneACCESS table is reduced to in-frame sequences with V and J assigned. These tables do not hold every clone; where another copy was compared, an unresolved V gene accounts for under half, and the others remain unexplained. Within this sample are approximately 210,000 clones, with 82% of them counted one time only. 3% to 3.5% of the sample is held by the ten biggest clonotypes. Material for sequencing was PBMCs or T cells enriched from blood (not recorded which). The receptor set was obtained from a woman aged 55-70 years who had recovered from COVID-19.

In nucleotides, the CDR3 is TGTGCCAGCAGCCGGGACAGAACCGGAAACACCATATATTTT. Translated: CASSRDRTGNTIYF. The chain employs TRBV6-5 and TRBJ1-3; 7 positions agree with TRBD1. After removal of 6 bases from V and 4 bases from J, the junction contained 6 bases not matched to a gene. The CDR3 totals 14 residues. Germline V CDR1 and CDR2: MNHEY, SVGAGI.

The V call is TRBV6-5, the J call TRBJ1-2, with 7 bases identical to TRBD1. The CDR3 sequence is 16 residues long. Germline CDR1 is MNHEY and CDR2 is SVGAGI. Trimming took 1 base from V and 8 from J; bases not matched to a gene: 13. The CDR3 DNA is TGTGCCAGCAGTTACTGGGCCCAGGAACAGGGACAGGGCTACACCTTC. This gives the protein CASSYWAQEQGQGYTF.

The genes are TRBV10-1 and TRBJ2-1, with TRBD2 matching 7 bases. Losses at the gene ends were 6 bases for V and 9 bases for J; bases not matched to a gene: 14. CDR3 length equals 15 residues. Germline V gene sequence: CDR1 WNHNN, CDR2 SYGVQD (reference sequence). CDR3 residues: CASSGVLAGKSEQFF. In DNA, the CDR3 is TGCGCCAGCAGCGGGGTTTTAGCGGGTAAGAGTGAGCAGTTCTTC.

The chain links TRBV5-1 to TRBJ2-3; 12 bases map to TRBD2. V lost 4 bases and J lost 0; bases outside the gene matches: 18. The CDR3 is made up of 21 amino acids. CDR1 and CDR2 from the germline V gene are SGHRS and YFSETQ. The CDR3 loop is CASSPPQGGLAGGPSTDTQYF. In nucleotides, the CDR3 is TGCGCCAGCAGCCCGCCCCAGGGAGGGCTAGCGGGGGGGCCTAGCACAGATACGCAGTATTTT.

This clone was detected a few times. The chain couples TRBV12-3 or TRBV12-4 to TRBJ1-4, with a tentative D call TRBD1 (5 bases). This CDR3 comprises 11 residues. The V end lost 7 bases, the J end lost 6 bases, and 6 bases lay between the germline ends. The CDR3 DNA sequence: TGTGCCAGCAAAGGGGATGAAAAACTGTTTTTT. Its translation is CASKGDEKLFF.

As for this clone: The sample holds other DNA sequences that translate to the same CDR3. The V call is TRBV5-1, the J call TRBJ2-1; 7 nucleotides match TRBD2. Germline lookup yields CDR1 SGHRS and CDR2 YFSETQ. The CDR3 has 15 residues. V trimming: 0 bases; J trimming: 0 bases; junction bases outside the gene matches: 0. The CDR3 sequence is CASSLGLASYNEQFF. For the CDR3, the DNA is TGCGCCAGCAGCTTGGGACTAGCCTCCTACAATGAGCAGTTCTTC.

The rearrangement joins TRBV19 to TRBJ1-3; possible D gene TRBD1, 6 bases. Germline V gene lookup returns CDR1 LNHDA and CDR2 SQIVND (reference sequence). The CDR3 extends over 14 amino acids. V was trimmed by 7 bases and J by 0 bases, leaving 10 bases between them. This CDR3 reads CASMGTYSGNTIYF. CDR3 bases: TGTGCCAGTATGGGGACATACTCTGGAAACACCATATATTTT.

The chain is built from TRBV5-1 and TRBJ1-1; D perhaps matches TRBD1 (6 bases). Trimming pared 0 bases from V and 8 bases from J, leaving 23 bases between. The CDR3 runs to 17 residues. Germline values: CDR1 SGHRS, CDR2 YFSETQ. The CDR3 spells CASSLGGGRLETREAFF. CDR3 DNA: TGCGCCAGCAGCTTGGGCGGGGGGCGGCTGGAGACTCGCGAAGCTTTCTTT.

The rearrangement uses TRBV27 and TRBJ1-3; possibly TRBD1 for D (5 bases). CDR1 is MNHEY and CDR2 is SMNVEV in the germline V gene (reference sequence). This CDR3 has 18 amino acids. Trimming took off 4 bases at V and 4 bases at J, with 23 bases between the two ends. The CDR3 nucleotides read TGTGCCAGCAGTTATAAACATCCACAGGCTCTCTGGGGAAACACCATATATTTT. As protein: CASSYKHPQALWGNTIYF.

The chain recombines TRBV6-2 or TRBV6-3 with TRBJ1-5; TRBD1 matches at 9 bases. V was clipped by 2 bases and J by 4 bases; unmatched bases: 9. CDR3 length: 17 amino acids. Germline V gene data show CDR1 as MNHEY and CDR2 as SVGEGT. Written as DNA, the CDR3 is TGTGCCAGCAGTTACGACAGGGGGAGCCTTACTAATCAGCCCCAGCATTTT. Amino acids: CASSYDRGSLTNQPQHF.

V is TRBV5-6 and J is TRBJ2-7; maybe TRBD2 (6 bases). Germline lookup yields CDR1 SGHDT and CDR2 YYEEEE. The CDR3 runs 14 residues. The V gene lost 5 bases and the J gene lost 2 bases, with 14 bases spanning the gap. Here the CDR3 DNA reads TGTGCCAGCAGGGCCGGGACTCACCCCTACGAGCAGTACTTC. Amino acid sequence: CASRAGTHPYEQYF.

J is TRBJ2-5 and V is TRBV2, with D hard to call. CDR3 length equals 13 residues. Trimming shortened V by 6 bases and J by 1 base, and 9 bases separated the two germline ends. Germline CDR1 is SNHLY and CDR2 is FYNNEI. As DNA, the CDR3 is TGTGCCAGCAGCTACCTAGGCCAAGAGACCCAGTACTTC. Translation gives CASSYLGQETQYF.

The table lists this clone with a few counts. The chain carries TRBV12-3 or TRBV12-4 and TRBJ2-2, with D uncertain. The CDR3 totals 13 residues. Trimming took 9 bases from V and 6 from J, leaving 14 bases between them. The CDR3 bases are TGTGCCAGTCAACCTTTACGGGCCGGGGAGCTGTTTTTT. As protein: CASQPLRAGELFF.

The chain uses TRBV2 and TRBJ1-1; 8 bases are shared with TRBD1. The V segment lost 7 bases and the J segment 7 bases; nucleotides outside the gene matches: 14. There are 15 residues in the CDR3. Germline lookup yields CDR1 SNHLY and CDR2 FYNNEI. CDR3 sequence reads: CASTSRRQGIGEAFF. As DNA, the CDR3 is TGTGCCAGCACCAGTAGAAGACAGGGGATCGGTGAAGCTTTCTTT.

V usage is TRBV13 and J usage is TRBJ1-3, with D possibly matching TRBD1 (6 bases). This CDR3 has 16 residues. Germline V gene lookup returns CDR1 PRHDT and CDR2 FYEKMQ (reference sequence). The V gene lost 4 bases and the J gene lost 0 bases, with 13 bases spanning the gap. The CDR3 sequence is CASSSWTVSSGNTIYF. The CDR3 bases are TGTGCCAGCAGCTCCTGGACAGTCAGCTCTGGAAACACCATATATTTT.

The rearrangement links TRBV15 to TRBJ2-3; D remains unclear. This CDR3 spans 14 amino acids. Germline V gene data show CDR1 as LNHNV and CDR2 as YYDKDF (reference sequence). With 6 bases removed from V and 2 bases from J, the gap between germline ends came to 12 bases. The CDR3 region is CATSHDHYTDTQYF. The CDR3 DNA reads as TGTGCCACCAGTCATGACCACTACACAGATACGCAGTATTTT.

In this sample, this clone turned up a few times. J is TRBJ1-5 and V is TRBV27; D remains ambiguous. Germline V gene sequence: CDR1 MNHEY, CDR2 SMNVEV (reference sequence). The ends were cut back, 7 bases at V and 2 bases at J, with 12 bases in the middle. There are 14 residues in the CDR3. The CDR3 region is CASNRAGGNQPQHF. CDR3 bases: TGTGCCAGCAATCGTGCCGGGGGCAATCAGCCCCAGCATTTT.

For the CDR3, the DNA is TGTGCCAGCAGCGCTGAAGGGGCTAGCGGGGGGGAGACCCAGTACTTC. It encodes CASSAEGASGGETQYF. The gene calls are TRBV9 and TRBJ2-5; 11 nucleotides match TRBD2. Germline trimming cut 3 bases from V and 5 bases from J; bases unmatched to any gene: 9. The CDR3 is 16 residues long. Germline CDR1 is SGDLS and CDR2 is YYNGEE.